Below, 18 T cell receptor beta chains from the same sample are listed, as sequenced in a study of T cells in lung cancer brain metastases. Profiled with immunoSEQ multiplex PCR; TCRdb holds only in-frame clones, not every one. The sample lists around 1,600 clones; around 80% were seen once. Specimen: tumor tissue from the primary lung tumor. The receptors derive from a man aged 65 to 85 with non-small cell lung cancer.

The rearrangement uses TRBV7-9 and TRBJ2-7; TRBD1 agrees at 9 bases. V gave up 0 bases and J gave up 2 bases; unmatched junction bases: 8. Germline CDR1 is SEHNR and CDR2 is FQNEAQ (reference sequence). CDR3 length: 17 residues. CDR3 amino acids: CASSLALDRGRPYEQYV. DNA for the CDR3: TGTGCCAGCAGCTTAGCATTGGACAGGGGAAGACCCTACGAGCAGTACGTC.

The genes are TRBV6-1 and TRBJ2-3; weak D call: TRBD2 (5 bases). This CDR3 is built from 17 residues. Trimming cost V 4 bases and J 5 bases, with 22 bases left between them. Germline V CDR1 and CDR2: MNHNS, SASEGT. The CDR3, as DNA: TGTGCCAGCAGTGCAAGCCCCTTGCGGGCCATCCTAGATACGCAGTATTTT. Protein sequence: CASSASPLRAILDTQYF.

The rearrangement uses TRBV27 and TRBJ2-1; TRBD2 agrees at 12 bases. CDR3 length equals 16 residues. Germline CDR1 MNHEY, CDR2 SMNVEV (reference sequence). Trimming removed 5 bases from V and 4 bases from J; junction bases left unmatched: 6. CDR3 amino acids: CASSATSGRKYNEQFF. DNA of the CDR3: TGTGCCAGCAGTGCGACTAGCGGGAGAAAGTACAATGAGCAGTTCTTC.

The J gene is TRBJ2-4, the V gene TRBV5-1, with TRBD1 matching 12 bases. CDR1 is SGHRS, CDR2 YFSETQ, per germline. The CDR3 extends over 15 amino acids. Trimming at V came to 4 bases and at J to 6 bases, leaving 5 bases not matched to a gene. The CDR3 region has the DNA TGCGCCAGCAGCCCGGGACAGGGGGCAGGAAACATTCAGTACTTC. Encoded protein: CASSPGQGAGNIQYF.

The rearrangement joins TRBV28 to TRBJ2-7, with D possibly called TRBD1 or TRBD2 (6 bases each). Trimming took 2 bases from V and 6 from J, leaving 20 bases between them. Germline V lookup: CDR1 MDHEN, CDR2 SYDVKM. The CDR3 has 16 amino acids. The CDR3 DNA sequence: TGTGCCAGCAGTTTAACCACGTCTATGGGGGGCGGCGAGCAGTACTTC. It encodes CASSLTTSMGGGEQYF.

This rearrangement joins TRBV28 to TRBJ2-5; no clear D. Germline CDR1 is MDHEN and CDR2 is SYDVKM. V was pared by 5 bases and J by 4 bases, with 8 bases between. The CDR3 has 12 amino acids. The CDR3 nucleotides are TGTGCCAGCAGTCCTGGGATAGAGACCCAGTACTTC. It specifies CASSPGIETQYF.

The rearrangement joins TRBV7-2 to TRBJ1-2; 8 bases are shared with TRBD1. Germline values: CDR1 SGHTA, CDR2 FQGNSA. The junction had 11 bases not matched to a gene; V was cut back by 6 bases and J by 5 bases. CDR3 length: 15 amino acids. CDR3: CASRLQGALEYGYTF. For the CDR3, the DNA is TGTGCCAGCAGACTGCAGGGGGCGCTGGAATATGGCTACACCTTC.

This clone was observed a single time. This chain links TRBV4-3 with TRBJ2-3; 8 bases match TRBD2. V lost 1 base, J lost 3 bases, and 6 bases stayed unmatched. CDR3 length equals 16 residues. CDR1 and CDR2 from the germline V gene are LGHNA and YSLEER. The CDR3 is CASSQGSGSWTDTQYF. The CDR3 DNA follows: TGCGCCAGCAGCCAAGGGAGCGGGAGTTGGACAGATACGCAGTATTTT.

The V and J genes are TRBV7-9 and TRBJ2-3, with no clear D. V lost 5 bases, J lost 2 bases, and 8 bases lay in between. The CDR3 consists of 13 residues. The germline V gene encodes CDR1 SEHNR and CDR2 FQNEAQ (reference sequence). CDR3 in amino acids: CASSPFSTDTQYF. The CDR3 region has the DNA TGTGCCAGCAGCCCATTCTCCACAGATACGCAGTATTTT.

The rearrangement links TRBV29-1 to TRBJ1-3; possible D gene TRBD1, 5 bases. Per the germline V gene, CDR1 is SQVTM and CDR2 is ANQGSEA. Trimming stripped 6 bases from V and 3 bases from J, with 12 bases between. CDR3 length: 13 amino acids. The CDR3 loop reads CSVSPQGGNTIYF. The CDR3 nucleotides are TGCAGCGTCTCTCCCCAGGGTGGAAACACCATATATTTT.

This sequence joins TRBV11-2 and TRBJ1-1; the match to TRBD1 covers 9 bases. Trimming took 3 bases from V and 0 from J; bases not matched to a gene: 2. The CDR3 runs to 15 residues. Germline CDR1 SGHAT, CDR2 FQNNGV. Here the CDR3 reads CASSFWTGVNTEAFF. CDR3 nucleotide sequence: TGTGCCAGCAGCTTTTGGACAGGGGTGAACACTGAAGCTTTCTTT.

V and J are TRBV7-2 and TRBJ2-5; D is undetermined. The CDR3 is 15 amino acids. Trimming shortened V by 3 bases and J by 4 bases, and 15 bases separated the two germline ends. Germline CDR1 reads SGHTA; CDR2 reads FQGNSA. This chain's CDR3 is CASSLGSPSIETQYF. DNA for the CDR3: TGTGCCAGCAGCTTGGGTTCCCCCTCGATAGAGACCCAGTACTTC.

The chain uses TRBV5-4 and TRBJ2-7; D may be TRBD2 (5 bases). Germline CDR1 and CDR2: SGHNT and YYREEE (reference sequence). The ends were cut back, 0 bases at V and 6 bases at J, with 25 bases in the middle. The CDR3 covers 18 residues. CDR3 coding DNA: TGTGCCAGCAGCTTGGGAGGGTGGCATCCGGCTTTATCTGGCGAGCAGTACTTC. Residues: CASSLGGWHPALSGEQYF.

The sample holds a few counts of this clone. This sequence joins TRBV5-1 and TRBJ1-1; a possible D gene is TRBD1 (6 bases). The V and J ends lost 4 bases and 2 bases respectively, with 9 bases between them. The CDR3 runs to 13 residues. Germline CDR1 reads SGHRS; CDR2 reads YFSETQ. CDR3 protein: CASSPTGNTEAFF. CDR3 DNA sequence: TGCGCCAGCAGCCCGACAGGAAACACTGAAGCTTTCTTT.

The rearrangement links TRBV27 to TRBJ1-5, with 8 bases that match TRBD1. The V and J ends lost 4 bases and 7 bases, in that order; junction bases with no gene match: 9. The germline V gene has CDR1 MNHEY and CDR2 SMNVEV (reference sequence). The CDR3 runs 15 residues. In DNA, the CDR3 is TGTGCCAGCAGTTCCTCGACAGGGGAGGACCAGCCCCAGCATTTT. Encoded protein: CASSSSTGEDQPQHF.

In its sample, this clone was seen once. This same CDR3 is encoded by further DNA sequences in the sample. The rearrangement links TRBV9 to TRBJ1-4; D is unclear. The length of the CDR3 is 14 residues. Deletions cut 0 bases from V and 7 bases from J, with 10 bases between. The germline CDR1 and CDR2 sequences are SGDLS and YYNGEE. The CDR3 sequence: CASSVGLRAEKLFF. The CDR3 nucleotides read TGTGCCAGCAGCGTAGGCTTAAGAGCTGAAAAACTGTTTTTT.

Regarding this clone: Sequence at one end of the junction differs from germline and may be a read error. J is TRBJ2-1 and V is TRBV18; D might be TRBD1 (6 bases). Germline V lookup: CDR1 KGHSH, CDR2 LQKENI. This CDR3 region has 13 residues. In DNA, the CDR3 is TGTGCCAGCTCACCGACAGGTTACAATAAGCAGTTCTTC. It encodes CASSPTGYNKQFF.

This chain joins TRBV6-6 and TRBJ1-2; no reliable D call. CDR3 length: 13 amino acids. With 7 bases removed from V and 4 bases from J, the gap between germline ends came to 13 bases. Germline assignment: CDR1 MNHNY and CDR2 SVGAGI (reference sequence). The CDR3 DNA is TGTGCCAGCACCCTGGGGAATCCCTATGGCTACACCTTC. Translation gives CASTLGNPYGYTF.